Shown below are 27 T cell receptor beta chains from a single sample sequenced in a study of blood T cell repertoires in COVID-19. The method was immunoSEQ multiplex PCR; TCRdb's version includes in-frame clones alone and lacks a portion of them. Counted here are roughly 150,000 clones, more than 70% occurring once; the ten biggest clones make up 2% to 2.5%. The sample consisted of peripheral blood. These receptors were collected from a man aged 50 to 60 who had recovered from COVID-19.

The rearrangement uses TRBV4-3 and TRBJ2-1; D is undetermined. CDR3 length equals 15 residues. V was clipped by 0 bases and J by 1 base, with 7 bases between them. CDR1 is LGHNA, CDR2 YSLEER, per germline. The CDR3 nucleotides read TGCGCCAGCAGCCAAGACATGGCTTCCTACAATGAGCAGTTCTTC. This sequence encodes CASSQDMASYNEQFF.

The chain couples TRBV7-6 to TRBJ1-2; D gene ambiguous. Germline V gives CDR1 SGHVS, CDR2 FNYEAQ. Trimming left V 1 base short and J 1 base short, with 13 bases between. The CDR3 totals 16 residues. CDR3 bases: TGTGCCAGCAGCTTAGATCCGGGGTATAGTAACTATGGCTACACCTTC. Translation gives CASSLDPGYSNYGYTF.

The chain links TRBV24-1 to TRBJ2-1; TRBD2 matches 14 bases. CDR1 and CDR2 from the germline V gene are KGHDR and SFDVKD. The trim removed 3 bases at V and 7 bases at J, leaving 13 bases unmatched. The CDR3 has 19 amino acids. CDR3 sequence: CATSDLGTSGSGWLNEQFF. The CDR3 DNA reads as TGTGCCACCAGTGATCTCGGGACTAGCGGGAGCGGGTGGTTGAATGAGCAGTTCTTC.

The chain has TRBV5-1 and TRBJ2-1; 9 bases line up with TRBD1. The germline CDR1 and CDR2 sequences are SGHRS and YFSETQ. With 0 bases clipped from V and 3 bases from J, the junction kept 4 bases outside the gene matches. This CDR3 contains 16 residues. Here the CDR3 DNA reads TGCGCCAGCAGCTTGGTAACAGGGGGCGTCTACAATGAGCAGTTCTTC. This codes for CASSLVTGGVYNEQFF.

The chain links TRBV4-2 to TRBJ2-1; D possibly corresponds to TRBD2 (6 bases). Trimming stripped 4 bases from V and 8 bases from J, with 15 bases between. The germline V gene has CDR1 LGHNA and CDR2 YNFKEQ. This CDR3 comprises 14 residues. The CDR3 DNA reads TGTGCCAGCAGCCGCGGCGGGGTAATGGATGAGCAGTTCTTC. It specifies CASSRGGVMDEQFF.

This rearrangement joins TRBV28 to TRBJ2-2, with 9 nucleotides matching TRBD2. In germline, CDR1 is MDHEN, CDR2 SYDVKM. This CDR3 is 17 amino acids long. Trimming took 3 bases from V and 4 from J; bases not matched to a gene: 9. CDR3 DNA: TGTGCCAGCAGTTTCGCGGGGGGGCCCCTGGGCACCGGGGAGCTGTTTTTT. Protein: CASSFAGGPLGTGELFF.

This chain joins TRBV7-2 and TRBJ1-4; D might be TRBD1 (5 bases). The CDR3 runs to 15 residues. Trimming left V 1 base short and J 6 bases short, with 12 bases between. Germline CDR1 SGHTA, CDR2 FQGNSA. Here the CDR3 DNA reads TGTGCCAGCAGCTTAGTTAAGGGGAAATATGAAAAACTGTTTTTT. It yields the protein CASSLVKGKYEKLFF.

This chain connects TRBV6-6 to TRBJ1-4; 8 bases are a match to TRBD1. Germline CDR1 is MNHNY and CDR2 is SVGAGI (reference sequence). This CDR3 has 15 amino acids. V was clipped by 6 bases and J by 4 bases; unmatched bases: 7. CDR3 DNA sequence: TGTGCCAGCAGACAGGGGGACAGTAATAATGAAAAACTGTTTTTT. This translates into CASRQGDSNNEKLFF.

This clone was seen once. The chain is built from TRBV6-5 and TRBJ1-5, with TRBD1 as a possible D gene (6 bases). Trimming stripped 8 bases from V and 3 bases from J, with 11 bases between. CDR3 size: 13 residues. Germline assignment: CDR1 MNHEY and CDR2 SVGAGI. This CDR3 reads CASSGHSNQPQHF. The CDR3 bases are TGTGCCAGCTCGGGACATTCCAATCAGCCCCAGCATTTT.

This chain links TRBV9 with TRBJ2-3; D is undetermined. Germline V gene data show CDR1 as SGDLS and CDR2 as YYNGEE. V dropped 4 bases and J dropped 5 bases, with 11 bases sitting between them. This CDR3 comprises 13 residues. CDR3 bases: TGTGCCAGCAGCCCTCCCCTCCTAGATACGCAGTATTTT. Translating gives CASSPPLLDTQYF. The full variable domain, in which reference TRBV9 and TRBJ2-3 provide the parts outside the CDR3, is DSGVTQTPKHLITATGQRVTLRCSPRSGDLSVYWYQQSLDQGLQFLIQYYNGEERAKGNILERFSAQQFPDLHSELNLSSLELGDSALYFCASSPPLLDTQYFGPGTRLTVL.

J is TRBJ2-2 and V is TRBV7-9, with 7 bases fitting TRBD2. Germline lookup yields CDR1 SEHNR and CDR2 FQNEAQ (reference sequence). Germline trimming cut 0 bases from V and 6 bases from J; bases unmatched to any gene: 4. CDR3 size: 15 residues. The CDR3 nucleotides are TGTGCCAGCAGCTTAGCGGGGGGGAAAGCCGGGGAGCTGTTTTTT. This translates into CASSLAGGKAGELFF.

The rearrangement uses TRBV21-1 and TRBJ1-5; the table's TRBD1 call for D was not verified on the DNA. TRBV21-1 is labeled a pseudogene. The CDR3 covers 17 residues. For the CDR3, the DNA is TGTGCCAGCAGCAAAGGGTCGACACGTTATAGCAATCAGCCCCAGCATTTT. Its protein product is CASSKGSTRYSNQPQHF.

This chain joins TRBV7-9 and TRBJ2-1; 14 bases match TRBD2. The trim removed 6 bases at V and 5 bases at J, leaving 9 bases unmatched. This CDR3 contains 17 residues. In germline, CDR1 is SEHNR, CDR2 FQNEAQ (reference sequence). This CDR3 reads CASRTRLAGGANNEQFF. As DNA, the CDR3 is TGTGCCAGCAGGACAAGACTAGCGGGAGGGGCAAACAATGAGCAGTTCTTC. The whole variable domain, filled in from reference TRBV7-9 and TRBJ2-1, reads DTGVSQNPRHKITKRGQNVTFRCDPISEHNRLYWYRQTLGQGPEFLTYFQNEAQLEKSRLLSDRFSAERPKGSFSTLEIQRTEQGDSAMYLCASRTRLAGGANNEQFFGPGTRLTVL.

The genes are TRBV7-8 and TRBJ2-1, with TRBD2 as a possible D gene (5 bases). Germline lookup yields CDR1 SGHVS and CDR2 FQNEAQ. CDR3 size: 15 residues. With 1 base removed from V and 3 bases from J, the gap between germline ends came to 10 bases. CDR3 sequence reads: CASSLGRGDYNEQFF. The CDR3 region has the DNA TGTGCCAGCAGCTTAGGCCGGGGAGACTACAATGAGCAGTTCTTC.

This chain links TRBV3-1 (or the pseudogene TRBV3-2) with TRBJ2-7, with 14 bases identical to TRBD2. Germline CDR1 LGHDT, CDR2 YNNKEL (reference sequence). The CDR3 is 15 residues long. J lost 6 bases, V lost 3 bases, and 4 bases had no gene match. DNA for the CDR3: TGTGCCAGCAGCCAGGGACTAGCGGGAGTAATCGAGCAGTACTTC. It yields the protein CASSQGLAGVIEQYF.

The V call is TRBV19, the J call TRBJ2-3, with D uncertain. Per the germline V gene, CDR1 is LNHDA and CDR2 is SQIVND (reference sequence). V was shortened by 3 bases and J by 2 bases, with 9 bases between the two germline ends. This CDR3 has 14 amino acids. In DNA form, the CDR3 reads TGTGCCAGTAGTATCGGCAGGTCCACAGATACGCAGTATTTT. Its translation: CASSIGRSTDTQYF.

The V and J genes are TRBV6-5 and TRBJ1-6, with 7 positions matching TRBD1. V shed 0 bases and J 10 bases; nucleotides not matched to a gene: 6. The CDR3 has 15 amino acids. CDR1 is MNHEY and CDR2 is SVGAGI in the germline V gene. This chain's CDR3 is CASSYSNRGDSPLHF. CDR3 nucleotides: TGTGCCAGCAGTTACTCGAACAGGGGAGACTCACCCCTCCACTTT.

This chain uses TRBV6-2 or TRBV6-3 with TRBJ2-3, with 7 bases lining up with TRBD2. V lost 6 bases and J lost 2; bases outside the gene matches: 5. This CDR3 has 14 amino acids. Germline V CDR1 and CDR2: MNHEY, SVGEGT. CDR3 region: CASSRDYPTDTQYF. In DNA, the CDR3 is TGTGCCAGCAGCCGGGACTACCCCACAGATACGCAGTATTTT.

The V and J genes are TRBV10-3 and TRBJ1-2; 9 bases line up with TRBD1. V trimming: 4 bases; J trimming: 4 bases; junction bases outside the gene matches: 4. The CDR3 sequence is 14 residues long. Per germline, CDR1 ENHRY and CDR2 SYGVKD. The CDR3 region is CAISGQGGVYGYTF. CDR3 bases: TGTGCCATCAGTGGACAGGGGGGGGTCTATGGCTACACCTTC.

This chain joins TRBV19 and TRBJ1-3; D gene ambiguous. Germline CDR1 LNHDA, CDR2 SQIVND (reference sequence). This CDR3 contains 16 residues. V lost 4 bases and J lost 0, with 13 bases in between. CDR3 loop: CASSRETGLSGNTIYF. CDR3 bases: TGTGCCAGTAGTAGGGAGACGGGCCTCTCTGGAAACACCATATATTTT.

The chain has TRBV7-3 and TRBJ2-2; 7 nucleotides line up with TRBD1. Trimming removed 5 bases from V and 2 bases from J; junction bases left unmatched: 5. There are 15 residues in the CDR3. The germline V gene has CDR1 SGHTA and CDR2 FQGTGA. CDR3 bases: TGTGCCAGCAGCACTACAGGGGCAAACACCGGGGAGCTGTTTTTT. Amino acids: CASSTTGANTGELFF.

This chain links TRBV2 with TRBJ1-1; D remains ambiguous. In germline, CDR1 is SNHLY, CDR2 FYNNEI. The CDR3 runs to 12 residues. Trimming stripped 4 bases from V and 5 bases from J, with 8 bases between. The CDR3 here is CASSAGRTEAFF. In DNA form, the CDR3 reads TGTGCCAGCAGTGCGGGGAGAACTGAAGCTTTCTTT.

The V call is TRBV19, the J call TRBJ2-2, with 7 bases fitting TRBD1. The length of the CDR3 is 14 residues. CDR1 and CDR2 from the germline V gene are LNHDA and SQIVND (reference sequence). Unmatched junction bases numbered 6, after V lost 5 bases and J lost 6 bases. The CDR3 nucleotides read TGTGCCAGTAGTGGGGACAGCATCCCCGGGGAGCTGTTTTTT. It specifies CASSGDSIPGELFF.

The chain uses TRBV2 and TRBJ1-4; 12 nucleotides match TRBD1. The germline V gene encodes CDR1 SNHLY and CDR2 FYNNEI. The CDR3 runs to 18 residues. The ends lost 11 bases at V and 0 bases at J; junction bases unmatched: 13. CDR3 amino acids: CAGDPGQGARATNEKLFF. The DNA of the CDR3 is TGTGCCGGAGACCCGGGACAGGGGGCGAGAGCAACTAATGAAAAACTGTTTTTT.

The CDR3 spells CASSDTGAPDSYGYTF. The CDR3 DNA reads TGTGCCAGCAGTGATACAGGGGCGCCGGACAGCTATGGCTACACCTTC. The chain carries TRBV25-1 and TRBJ1-2, with 7 bases identical to TRBD1. Germline loops: CDR1 MGHDK, CDR2 SYGVNS. V was clipped by 3 bases and J by 4 bases; unmatched bases: 11. This CDR3 is built from 16 residues.

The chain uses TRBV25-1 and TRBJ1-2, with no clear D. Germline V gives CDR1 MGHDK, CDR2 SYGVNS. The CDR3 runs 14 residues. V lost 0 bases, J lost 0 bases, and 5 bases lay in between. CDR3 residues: CASSEYSANYGYTF. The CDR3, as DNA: TGTGCCAGCAGTGAATACAGCGCTAACTATGGCTACACCTTC.

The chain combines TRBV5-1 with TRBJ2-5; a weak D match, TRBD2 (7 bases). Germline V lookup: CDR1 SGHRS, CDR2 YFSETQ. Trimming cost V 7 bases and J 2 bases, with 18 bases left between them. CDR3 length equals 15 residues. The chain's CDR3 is CASGPGGTQQETQYF. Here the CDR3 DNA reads TGCGCCAGCGGACCGGGGGGCACACAACAAGAGACCCAGTACTTC.